This TCR beta chain comes out of a study of blood T cell repertoires in COVID-19. Method: immunoSEQ multiplex PCR; TCRdb's copy keeps in-frame clones and lacks some. The sample lists about 160,000 clones, 70% to 90% occurring once. The sequenced material came from peripheral blood. This sequence was found in a human donor in a cohort sampled during active COVID-19.

CDR3 region: CASKTGAYEQYF. The CDR3 DNA follows: TGTGCCAGCAAGACAGGAGCCTACGAGCAGTACTTC. J is TRBJ2-7 and V is TRBV6-6, with a weak D call TRBD1 (6 bases). V was clipped by 7 bases and J by 2 bases, with 9 bases between them. Germline loops: CDR1 MNHNY, CDR2 SVGAGI (reference sequence). CDR3 length: 12 residues.